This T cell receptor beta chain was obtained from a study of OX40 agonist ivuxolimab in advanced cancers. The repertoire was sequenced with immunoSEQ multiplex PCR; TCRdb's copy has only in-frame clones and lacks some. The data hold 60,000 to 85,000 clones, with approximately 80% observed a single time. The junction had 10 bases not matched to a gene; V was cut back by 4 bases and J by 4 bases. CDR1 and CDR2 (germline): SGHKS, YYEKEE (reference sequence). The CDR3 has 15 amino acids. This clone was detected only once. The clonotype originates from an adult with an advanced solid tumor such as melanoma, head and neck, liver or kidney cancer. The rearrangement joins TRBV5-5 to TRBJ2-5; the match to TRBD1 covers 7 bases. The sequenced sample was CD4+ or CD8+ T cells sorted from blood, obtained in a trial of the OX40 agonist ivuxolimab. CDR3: CASSGEGAGGETQYF. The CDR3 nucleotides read TGTGCCAGCAGCGGTGAAGGGGCAGGGGGAGAGACCCAGTACTTC. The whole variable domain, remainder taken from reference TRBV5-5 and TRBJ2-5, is DAGVTQSPTHLIKTRGQQVTLRCSPISGHKSVSWYQQVLGQGPQFIFQYYEKEERGRGNFPDRFSARQFPNYSSELNVNALLLGDSALYLCASSGEGAGGETQYFGPGTRLLVL.